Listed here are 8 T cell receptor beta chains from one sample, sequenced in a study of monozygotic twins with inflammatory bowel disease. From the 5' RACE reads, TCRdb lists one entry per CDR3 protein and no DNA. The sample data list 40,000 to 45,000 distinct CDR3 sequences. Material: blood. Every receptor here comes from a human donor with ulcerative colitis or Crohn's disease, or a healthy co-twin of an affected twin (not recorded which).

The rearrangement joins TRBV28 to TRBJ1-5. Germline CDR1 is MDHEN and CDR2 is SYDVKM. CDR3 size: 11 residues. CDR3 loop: CTSSTYQPQHF. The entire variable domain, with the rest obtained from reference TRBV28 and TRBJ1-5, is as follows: DVKVTQSSRYLVKRTGEKVFLECVQDMDHENMFWYRQDPGLGLRLIYFSYDVKMKEKGDIPEGYSVSREKKERFSLILESASTNQTSMYLCTSSTYQPQHFGDGTRLSIL.

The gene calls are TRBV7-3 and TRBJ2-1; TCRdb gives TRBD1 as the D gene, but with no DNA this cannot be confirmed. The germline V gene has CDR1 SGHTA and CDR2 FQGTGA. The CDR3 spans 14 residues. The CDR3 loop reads CASSNRGRSNEQFF. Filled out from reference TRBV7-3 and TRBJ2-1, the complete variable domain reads GAGVSQTPSNKVTEKGKYVELRCDPISGHTALYWYRQSLGQGPEFLIYFQGTGAADDSGLPNDRFFAVRPEGSVSTLKIQRTERGDSAVYLCASSNRGRSNEQFFGPGTRLTVL.

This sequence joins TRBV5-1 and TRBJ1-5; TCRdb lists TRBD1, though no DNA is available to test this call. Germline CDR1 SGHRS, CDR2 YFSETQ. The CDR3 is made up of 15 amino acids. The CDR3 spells CASSLSPGDNQPQHF. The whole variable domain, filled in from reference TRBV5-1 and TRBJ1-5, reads KAGVTQTPRYLIKTRGQQVTLSCSPISGHRSVSWYQQTPGQGLQFLFEYFSETQRNKGNFPGRFSGRQFSNSRSEMNVSTLELGDSALYLCASSLSPGDNQPQHFGDGTRLSIL.

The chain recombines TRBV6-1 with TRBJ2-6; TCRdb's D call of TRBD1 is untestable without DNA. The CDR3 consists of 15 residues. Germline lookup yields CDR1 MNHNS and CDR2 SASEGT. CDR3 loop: CASSTDRAGANVLTF.

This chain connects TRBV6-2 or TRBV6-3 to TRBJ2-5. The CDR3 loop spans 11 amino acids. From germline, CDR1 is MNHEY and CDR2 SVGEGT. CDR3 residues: CASSPRSTQYF.

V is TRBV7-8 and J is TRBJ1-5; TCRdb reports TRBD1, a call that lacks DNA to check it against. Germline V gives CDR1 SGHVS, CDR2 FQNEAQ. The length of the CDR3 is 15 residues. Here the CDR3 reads CASSLVGVGNQPQHF.

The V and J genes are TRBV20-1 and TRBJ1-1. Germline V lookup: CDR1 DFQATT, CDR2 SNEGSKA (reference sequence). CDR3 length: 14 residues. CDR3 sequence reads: CSARDLKGFTEAFF.

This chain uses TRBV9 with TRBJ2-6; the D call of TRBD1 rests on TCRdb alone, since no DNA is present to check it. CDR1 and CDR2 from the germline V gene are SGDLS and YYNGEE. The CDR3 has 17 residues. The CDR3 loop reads CASSGGQGASGANVLTF.